One and the same sample provided the 17 T cell receptor beta chains below, sequenced in a study of control samples from healthy donors and cancer patients. Assay: immunoSEQ multiplex PCR; the TCRdb copy retains only in-frame clones and omits some. The repertoire consists of over 100,000 clones, with about nine tenths occurring once and the leading ten covering roughly 4.5%. Sequences were obtained from blood. The receptors derive from a human donor in good health. The donor label of this sample is uncertain.

The chain uses TRBV18 and TRBJ1-3; no definite D call. There are 15 residues in the CDR3. V lost 5 bases and J lost 4, with 15 bases in between. Germline CDR1 is KGHSH and CDR2 is LQKENI. CDR3 region: CASSSLPSTGNTIYF. The CDR3 nucleotides are TGTGCCAGCTCAAGCCTACCTTCCACGGGAAACACCATATATTTT.

The CDR3 here is CASSAANYGYTF. In DNA, the CDR3 is TGTGCCAGCAGTGCTGCTAACTATGGCTACACCTTC. V is TRBV2 and J is TRBJ1-2, with D unclear. Germline CDR1 reads SNHLY; CDR2 reads FYNNEI. There are 12 residues in the CDR3. V lost 4 bases to trimming and J lost 0 bases, with 3 bases between them.

The chain combines TRBV24-1 with TRBJ2-5; 8 bases map to TRBD1. V lost 4 bases to trimming and J lost 3 bases; unmatched junction nucleotides: 6. Germline CDR1 KGHDR, CDR2 SFDVKD. The length of the CDR3 is 15 residues. This CDR3 is CATSDPTGDEETQYF. The CDR3 DNA is TGTGCCACCAGTGACCCGACAGGGGACGAAGAGACCCAGTACTTC.

The chain carries TRBV19 and TRBJ1-1; D is ambiguous. Deletions cut 3 bases from V and 1 base from J, with 6 bases between. From germline, CDR1 is LNHDA and CDR2 SQIVND (reference sequence). The CDR3 loop spans 13 amino acids. The CDR3 coding sequence is TGTGCCAGTAGTATTAAGCCGAACACTGAAGCTTTCTTT. Its protein product is CASSIKPNTEAFF.

CDR3 amino acids: CSASSFRGGNSPLHF. CDR3 nucleotides: TGCAGTGCTAGTTCCTTTCGGGGGGGAAATTCACCCCTCCACTTT. The J gene is TRBJ1-6, the V gene TRBV20-1; D is perhaps TRBD1 (5 bases). The germline V gene has CDR1 DFQATT and CDR2 SNEGSKA (reference sequence). This CDR3 comprises 15 residues. V shed 3 bases and J shed 7 bases, with 16 bases lying between them.

This clone occurred once. Here the CDR3 DNA reads TGTGCCAGCAGCTTAGATCGAGTAGAGACCCAGTACTTC. This codes for CASSLDRVETQYF. The chain combines TRBV11-2 with TRBJ2-5; D gene uncertain. Trimming left V 0 bases short and J 4 bases short, with 6 bases between. The germline V gene encodes CDR1 SGHAT and CDR2 FQNNGV. The CDR3 consists of 13 residues.

The chain joins TRBV7-2 to TRBJ2-3; D unresolved. Between the trimmed V and J ends, which lost 9 bases and 4 bases, there was a span of 11 bases. CDR1 and CDR2 (germline): SGHTA, FQGNSA. This CDR3 has 12 amino acids. CDR3 bases: TGTGCCAGTTCATACGCAGCAGATACGCAGTATTTT. As protein: CASSYAADTQYF.

This sequence joins TRBV2 and TRBJ1-2; TRBD1 matches 9 bases. J gave up 2 bases and V 8 bases, and 3 bases lay outside the gene matches. CDR3 size: 13 residues. The germline gives CDR1 SNHLY, CDR2 FYNNEI. The CDR3 DNA is TGTGCCAGCGTGGGACAGGGCAACTATGGCTACACCTTC. Translation: CASVGQGNYGYTF.

Here the CDR3 DNA reads TGTGCCAGCAGAGCGGGCCGGGACCCTAATGAAAAACTGTTTTTT. Its translation: CASRAGRDPNEKLFF. This chain connects TRBV7-9 to TRBJ1-4; tentatively, D is TRBD1 (5 bases). Looked up from germline, CDR1 is SEHNR and CDR2 is FQNEAQ (reference sequence). The CDR3 covers 15 residues. The ends were cut back, 6 bases at V and 3 bases at J, with 14 bases in the middle. Full variable domain (outside the CDR3, taken from reference TRBV7-9 and TRBJ1-4): DTGVSQNPRHKITKRGQNVTFRCDPISEHNRLYWYRQTLGQGPEFLTYFQNEAQLEKSRLLSDRFSAERPKGSFSTLEIQRTEQGDSAMYLCASRAGRDPNEKLFFGSGTQLSVL.

J is TRBJ1-2 and V is TRBV6-2 or TRBV6-3; 8 positions agree with TRBD1. The trim removed 6 bases at V and 4 bases at J, leaving 13 bases unmatched. Germline lookup yields CDR1 MNHEY and CDR2 SVGEGT. The CDR3 covers 16 residues. In DNA, the CDR3 is TGTGCCAGCAGCCGAGCCGGACAGGGAAGAGTCTATGGCTACACCTTC. This translates into CASSRAGQGRVYGYTF.

V gene TRBV7-2 combines with J gene TRBJ2-7; 7 bases align to TRBD1. Germline values: CDR1 SGHTA, CDR2 FQGNSA. The CDR3 totals 12 residues. Trimming cost V 5 bases and J 11 bases; bases outside gene matches: 9. The CDR3 DNA reads TGTGCCAGCAGCCGCTCGGACAGGCCCGAGTACTTC. This encodes CASSRSDRPEYF. The variable domain in full, with the rest retrieved from reference TRBV7-2 and TRBJ2-7, is GAGVSQSPSNKVTEKGKDVELRCDPISGHTALYWYRQSLGQGLEFLIYFQGNSAPDKSGLPSDRFSAERTGGSVSTLTIQRTQQEDSAVYLCASSRSDRPEYFGPGTRLTVT.

The chain employs TRBV6-5 and TRBJ1-4, with TRBD1 matching over 9 bases. CDR3 length: 14 residues. The germline gives CDR1 MNHEY, CDR2 SVGAGI. Unmatched junction bases numbered 11, after V lost 11 bases and J lost 7 bases. This chain's CDR3 is CAGHTGTGREKLFF. The CDR3 DNA is TGTGCCGGACACACCGGGACAGGGCGTGAAAAACTGTTTTTT.

The rearrangement joins TRBV28 to TRBJ2-7; D is unclear. The V gene lost 2 bases and the J gene lost 3 bases, with 8 bases spanning the gap. The CDR3 is 13 residues long. CDR1 is MDHEN, CDR2 SYDVKM, per germline. The CDR3 DNA reads TGTGCCAGCAGTTTACGGCAGTTCTACGAGCAGTACTTC. This sequence encodes CASSLRQFYEQYF.

V usage is TRBV24-1 and J usage is TRBJ2-2; D gene uncertain. This CDR3 is built from 15 residues. From germline, CDR1 is KGHDR and CDR2 SFDVKD. V was cut by 4 bases and J by 1 base, with 9 bases left in between. The CDR3 reads CATSDPIRNTGELFF. Written as DNA, the CDR3 is TGTGCCACCAGTGACCCTATCAGGAACACCGGGGAGCTGTTTTTT.

This clone occurred a few times. This chain links TRBV6-2 or TRBV6-3 with TRBJ2-1; no clear D gene. Trimming took off 2 bases at V and 3 bases at J, with 11 bases between the two ends. This CDR3 has 15 residues. The germline gives CDR1 MNHEY, CDR2 SVGEGT. CDR3: CASSYPGIFYNEQFF. DNA of the CDR3: TGTGCCAGCAGTTACCCTGGCATTTTCTACAATGAGCAGTTCTTC.

This clone occurred many times. The rearrangement uses TRBV9 and TRBJ2-1; TRBD1 or TRBD2 may be the D gene (5 bases each). CDR3 length equals 14 residues. Germline V gives CDR1 SGDLS, CDR2 YYNGEE. Trimming cost V 4 bases and J 6 bases, with 14 bases left between them. The DNA of the CDR3 is TGTGCCAGCAGCCCCCGGGACCGCTCCAATGAGCAGTTCTTC. It is translated as CASSPRDRSNEQFF.

CDR3 in DNA: TGCGCCAGCAGCTCGGGACAGGGACGGCAAGAGACCCAGTACTTC. Its translation: CASSSGQGRQETQYF. The J gene is TRBJ2-5, the V gene TRBV5-1, with 9 nucleotides matching TRBD1. Germline lookup yields CDR1 SGHRS and CDR2 YFSETQ. Germline trimming cut 3 bases from V and 2 bases from J; bases unmatched to any gene: 5. This CDR3 comprises 15 residues.